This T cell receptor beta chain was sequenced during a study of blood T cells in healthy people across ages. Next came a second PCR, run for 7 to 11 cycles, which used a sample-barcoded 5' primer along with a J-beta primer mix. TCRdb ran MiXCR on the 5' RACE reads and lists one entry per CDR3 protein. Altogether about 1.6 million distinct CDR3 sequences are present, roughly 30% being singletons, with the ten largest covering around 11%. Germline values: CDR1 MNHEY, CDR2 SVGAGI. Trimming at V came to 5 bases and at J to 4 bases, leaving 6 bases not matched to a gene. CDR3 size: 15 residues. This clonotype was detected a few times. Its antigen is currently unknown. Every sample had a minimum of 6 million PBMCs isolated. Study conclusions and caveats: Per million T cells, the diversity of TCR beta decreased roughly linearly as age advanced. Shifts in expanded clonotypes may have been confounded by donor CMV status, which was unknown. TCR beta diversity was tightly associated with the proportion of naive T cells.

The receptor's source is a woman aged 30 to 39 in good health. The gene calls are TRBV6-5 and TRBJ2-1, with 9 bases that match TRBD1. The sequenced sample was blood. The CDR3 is CASSVRDRAYNEQFF. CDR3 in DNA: TGTGCCAGCAGTGTTCGGGACAGGGCTTACAATGAGCAGTTCTTC.